This is a list of T cell receptor beta chains from one sample in a study of human T cells and chemical hapten exposure. TCRdb called the RACE reads again in MiXCR, with one record for every CDR3 protein. The sample consists of more than 110,000 distinct CDR3 sequences, 12% of them appearing once. The sample in question was whole blood, obtained in connection with sensitization to the hapten diphenylcyclopropenone (DPC). The origin of the receptors is a woman aged 45-65 years with alopecia areata. Some clones in this sample may be carry-over from other donors' samples. CDR3s leave out the opening cysteine and the closing phenylalanine or tryptophan. Each record gives: V gene, J gene, CDR3 protein.

V: TRBV10-2
J: TRBJ2-7
CDR3: ATRTGFSYEQY

V: TRBV20-1
J: TRBJ1-5
CDR3: SARDRRGYQPQH

V: TRBV27
J: TRBJ2-7
CDR3: ASAPGRGAAYEQY

V: TRBV2
J: TRBJ1-2
CDR3: ASSPLDYGYT

V: TRBV28
J: TRBJ1-2
CDR3: ASSIVQGGSGYT

V: TRBV6-5
J: TRBJ2-5
CDR3: ASSSSRSRQETQY

V: TRBV7-9
J: TRBJ2-5
CDR3: ASTPPGSKTQY

V: TRBV11-3
J: TRBJ2-1
CDR3: ASSLKRNNEQF

V: TRBV28
J: TRBJ2-5
CDR3: ASSLSPETQY

V: TRBV20-1
J: TRBJ2-3
CDR3: STEAEVAGGPPSTDTQY

V: TRBV20-1
J: TRBJ2-1
CDR3: SARALARVEQF

V: TRBV29-1
J: TRBJ2-3
CDR3: SVGAGVSTDTQY

V: TRBV20-1
J: TRBJ1-5
CDR3: SATSAVGQPQH

V: TRBV2
J: TRBJ2-7
CDR3: ASSDAEGFLSYEQY

V: TRBV7-3
J: TRBJ2-1
CDR3: ASSRASGTGDEQF

V: TRBV6-2/TRBV6-3
J: TRBJ2-2
CDR3: ASSYRARSTGELF

V: TRBV7-8
J: TRBJ2-4
CDR3: ASSFSNEAKNIQY

V: TRBV28
J: TRBJ2-5
CDR3: ASSPGGLAGETQY

V: TRBV2
J: TRBJ1-1
CDR3: ASTEDGLTEAF

V: TRBV4-2
J: TRBJ1-2
CDR3: ASSLDPGGGKGGYT

V: TRBV29-1
J: TRBJ1-1
CDR3: SVDKGNTEAF

V: TRBV12-3/TRBV12-4
J: TRBJ1-5
CDR3: ASSLRQGLGQPQH

V: TRBV30
J: TRBJ1-5
CDR3: AWRADSNQPQH

V: TRBV19
J: TRBJ2-3
CDR3: ASSEDRGRWTQY

V: TRBV20-1
J: TRBJ1-4
CDR3: SARDAGLAEKLF

V: TRBV23-1
J: TRBJ2-7
CDR3: ASSGEDRVNYEQY

V: TRBV5-4
J: TRBJ2-5
CDR3: ASSSSSGRVLETQY

V: TRBV6-1
J: TRBJ1-5
CDR3: ASSLGDIYSNQPQH

V: TRBV2
J: TRBJ2-2
CDR3: ASRSSRSAGELF